This paragraph covers one T cell receptor (beta chain) sequence. J lost 3 bases, V lost 1 base, and 7 bases had no gene match. This CDR3 is 16 amino acids long. The germline CDR1 and CDR2 sequences are MGHDK and SYGVNS. These data come from a study of blood T cell repertoires in COVID-19. About the research overall: Sites in the United States, Italy and Spain provided acute and convalescent COVID-19 samples.

Original processing notes: Reference gene primer amplification gave nucleated cell count estimates. Sequenced by immunoSEQ multiplex PCR; TCRdb stores in-frame clones only, minus some. V, J and clone size reflect that table, while D and trimming were determined from the DNA. The data show about 210,000 clones, 81% seen once. The cohort comprised adults aged roughly 18 to 95 years residing in 20 to 30 US areas. In assigning cohorts, the study relied on participant-reported clinical history. The origin of this receptor is a woman in her forties or fifties with acute COVID-19. Input material: PBMCs or T cells enriched from blood (not recorded which). The chain joins TRBV25-1 to TRBJ2-7, with 9 bases that match TRBD2. CDR3 region: CASSELYSGGNYEQYF. CDR3 in DNA: TGTGCCAGCAGTGAATTATATAGCGGGGGCAACTACGAGCAGTACTTC.